Following are 5 T cell receptor beta chains from one sample sequenced in a study of tumor T cells in aggressive B-cell lymphoma. Method: immunoSEQ multiplex PCR; TCRdb's copy keeps in-frame clones and lacks some. Of about 350 clones detected, around 87% appear once; the ten largest clones hold roughly 16%. Sequenced input: tumor tissue. These receptors were collected from an adult with diffuse large B cell lymphoma.

The CDR3 nucleotides read TGTGCCAGCAGCGCAAGACTAGCGGGGGACGATGAGCAGTTCTTC. As protein: CASSARLAGDDEQFF. V is TRBV7-6 and J is TRBJ2-1; TRBD2 aligns across 12 bases. Germline CDR1 and CDR2: SGHVS and FNYEAQ. V lost 5 bases to trimming and J lost 8 bases; unmatched junction nucleotides: 7. CDR3 size: 15 residues.

This clone was counted a few times. V usage is TRBV7-9 and J usage is TRBJ2-7; TRBD1 might be the D (5 bases). The CDR3 totals 12 residues. Germline V lookup: CDR1 SEHNR, CDR2 FQNEAQ (reference sequence). The germline V and J ends were trimmed by 0 bases and 7 bases, with 7 bases remaining between them. CDR3 DNA: TGTGCCAGCAGCTTAGCGGCAGGGGAGCAGTACTTC. Protein: CASSLAAGEQYF.

The table lists this clone with a few counts. V gene TRBV21-1 combines with J gene TRBJ2-1; the table's D call of TRBD2 was not tested on the DNA. TRBV21-1 is tagged as a pseudogene. This CDR3 region has 13 residues. In nucleotides, the CDR3 is TGTGCCAGCAGCACTAACGGGGTTTATGAGCAGTTCTTC. It yields the protein CASSTNGVYEQFF.

The chain links TRBV27 to TRBJ1-2; 9 bases fit TRBD1. The CDR3 is 15 amino acids. J lost 4 bases, V lost 4 bases, and 7 bases had no gene match. Germline V CDR1 and CDR2: MNHEY, SMNVEV (reference sequence). This chain's CDR3 is CASSSQQQGAYGYTF. CDR3 sequence (DNA): TGTGCCAGCAGTTCTCAGCAACAGGGGGCCTATGGCTACACCTTC.

This chain connects TRBV14 to TRBJ1-1; unclear D gene. V was trimmed by 4 bases and J by 3 bases, leaving 15 bases between them. CDR1 and CDR2 (germline): SGHDN, FVKESK. CDR3 length: 15 residues. The CDR3 spells CASSPLSLRYTEAFF. The CDR3 DNA follows: TGTGCCAGCAGCCCGCTTTCTCTGCGTTACACTGAAGCTTTCTTT.